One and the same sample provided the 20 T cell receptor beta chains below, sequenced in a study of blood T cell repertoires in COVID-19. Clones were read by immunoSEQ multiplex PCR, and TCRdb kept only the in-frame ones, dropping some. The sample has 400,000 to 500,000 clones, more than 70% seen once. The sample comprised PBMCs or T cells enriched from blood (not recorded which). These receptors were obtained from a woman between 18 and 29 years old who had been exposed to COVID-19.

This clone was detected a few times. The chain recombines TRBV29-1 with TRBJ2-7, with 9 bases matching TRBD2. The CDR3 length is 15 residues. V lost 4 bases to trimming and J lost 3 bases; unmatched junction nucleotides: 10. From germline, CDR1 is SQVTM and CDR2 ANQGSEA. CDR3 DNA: TGCAGCGTTGTAGTAGCGGGAGCTCTCGTCTACGAGCAGTACTTC. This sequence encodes CSVVVAGALVYEQYF.

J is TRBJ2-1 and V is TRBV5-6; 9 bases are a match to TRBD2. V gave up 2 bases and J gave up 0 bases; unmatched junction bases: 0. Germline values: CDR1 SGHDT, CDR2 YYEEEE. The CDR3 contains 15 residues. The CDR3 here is CASSLLAGSYNEQFF. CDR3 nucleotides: TGTGCCAGCAGCTTACTAGCGGGCTCCTACAATGAGCAGTTCTTC.

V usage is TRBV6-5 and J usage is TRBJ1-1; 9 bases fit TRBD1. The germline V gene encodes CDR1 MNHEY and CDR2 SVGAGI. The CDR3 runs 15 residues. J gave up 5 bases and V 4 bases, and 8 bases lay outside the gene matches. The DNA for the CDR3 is TGTGCCAGCAGTTTCTCCTGGACAGGGGATACTGAAGCTTTCTTT. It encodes CASSFSWTGDTEAFF.

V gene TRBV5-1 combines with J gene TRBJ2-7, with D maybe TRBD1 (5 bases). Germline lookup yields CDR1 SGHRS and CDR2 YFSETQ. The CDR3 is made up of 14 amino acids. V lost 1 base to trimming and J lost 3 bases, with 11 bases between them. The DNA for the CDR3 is TGCGCCAGCAGCTTGTCCAGGGTGGGCTACGAGCAGTACTTC. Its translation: CASSLSRVGYEQYF.

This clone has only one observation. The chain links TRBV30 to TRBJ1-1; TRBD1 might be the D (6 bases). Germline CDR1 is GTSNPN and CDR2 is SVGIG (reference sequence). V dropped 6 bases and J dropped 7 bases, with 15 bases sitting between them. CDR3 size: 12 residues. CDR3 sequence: CACGQPSLEAFF. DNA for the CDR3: TGTGCCTGCGGACAGCCTAGTCTTGAAGCTTTCTTT.

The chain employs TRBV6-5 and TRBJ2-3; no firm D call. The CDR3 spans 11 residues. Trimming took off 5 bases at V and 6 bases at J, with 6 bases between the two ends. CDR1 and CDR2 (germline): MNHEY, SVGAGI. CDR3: CASSRGDTQYF. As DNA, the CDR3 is TGTGCCAGCAGTCGAGGTGATACGCAGTATTTT.

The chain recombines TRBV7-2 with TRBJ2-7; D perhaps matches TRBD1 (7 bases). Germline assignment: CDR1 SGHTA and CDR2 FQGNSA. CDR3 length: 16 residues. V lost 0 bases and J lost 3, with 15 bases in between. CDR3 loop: CASSLAQGQGGYEQYF. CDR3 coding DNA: TGTGCCAGCAGCTTAGCGCAGGGGCAGGGGGGCTACGAGCAGTACTTC.

CDR3: CASSLGSGGPYEQYF. CDR3 bases: TGTGCCAGCAGCTTAGGGAGCGGGGGGCCCTACGAGCAGTACTTC. V usage is TRBV7-9 and J usage is TRBJ2-7; 9 bases align to TRBD2. J gave up 2 bases and V 1 base, and 3 bases lay outside the gene matches. The germline CDR1 and CDR2 sequences are SEHNR and FQNEAQ (reference sequence). This CDR3 has 15 amino acids.

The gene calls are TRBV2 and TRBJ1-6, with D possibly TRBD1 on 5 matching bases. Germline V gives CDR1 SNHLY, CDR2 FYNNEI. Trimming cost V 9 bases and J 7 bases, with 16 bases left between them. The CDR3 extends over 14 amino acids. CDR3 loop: CASSVGGTNSPLHF. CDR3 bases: TGTGCCAGTTCTGTGGGGGGGACGAATTCACCCCTCCACTTT.

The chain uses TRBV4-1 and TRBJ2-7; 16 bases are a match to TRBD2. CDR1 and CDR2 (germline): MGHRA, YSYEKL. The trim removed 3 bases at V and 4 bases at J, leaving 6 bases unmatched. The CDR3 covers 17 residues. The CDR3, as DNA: TGCGCCAGCAGCCAGGGACTAGCGGGAGGGATGACTTACGAGCAGTACTTC. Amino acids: CASSQGLAGGMTYEQYF.

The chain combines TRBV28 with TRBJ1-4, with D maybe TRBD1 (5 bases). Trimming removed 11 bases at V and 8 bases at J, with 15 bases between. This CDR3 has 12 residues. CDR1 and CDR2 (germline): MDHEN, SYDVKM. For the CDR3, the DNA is TGTGCCTTAGGGGCTAATCGGGAAAAACTGTTTTTT. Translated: CALGANREKLFF.

The CDR3 DNA follows: TGCGCCAGCAGCCTACTACCGGGACTAGCACCGGATACGCAGTATTTT. Translating it yields CASSLLPGLAPDTQYF. The V and J genes are TRBV4-1 and TRBJ2-3; 9 bases fit TRBD2. The CDR3 is made up of 16 amino acids. The germline gives CDR1 MGHRA, CDR2 YSYEKL. The trim removed 4 bases at V and 6 bases at J, leaving 11 bases unmatched.

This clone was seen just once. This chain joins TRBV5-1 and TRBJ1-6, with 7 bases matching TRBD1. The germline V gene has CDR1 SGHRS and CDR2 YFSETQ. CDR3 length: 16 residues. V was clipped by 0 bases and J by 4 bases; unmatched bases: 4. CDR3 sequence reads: CASSLAGTVYNSPLHF. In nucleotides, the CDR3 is TGCGCCAGCAGCTTGGCCGGGACAGTTTATAATTCACCCCTCCACTTT. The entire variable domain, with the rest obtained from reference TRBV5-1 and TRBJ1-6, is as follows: KAGVTQTPRYLIKTRGQQVTLSCSPISGHRSVSWYQQTPGQGLQFLFEYFSETQRNKGNFPGRFSGRQFSNSRSEMNVSTLELGDSALYLCASSLAGTVYNSPLHFGNGTRLTVT.

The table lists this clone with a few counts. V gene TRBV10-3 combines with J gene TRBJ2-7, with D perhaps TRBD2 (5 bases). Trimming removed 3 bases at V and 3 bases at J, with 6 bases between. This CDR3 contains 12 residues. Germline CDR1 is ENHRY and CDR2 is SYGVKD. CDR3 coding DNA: TGTGCCATCAGTGATACTAGCTACGAGCAGTACTTC. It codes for CAISDTSYEQYF.

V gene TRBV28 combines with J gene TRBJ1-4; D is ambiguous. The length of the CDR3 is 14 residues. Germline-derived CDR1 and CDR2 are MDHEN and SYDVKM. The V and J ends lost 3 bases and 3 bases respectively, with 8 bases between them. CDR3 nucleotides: TGTGCCAGCAGTTTCATCAGTTCTAATGAAAAACTGTTTTTT. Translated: CASSFISSNEKLFF. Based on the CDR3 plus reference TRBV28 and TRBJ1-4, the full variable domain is DVKVTQSSRYLVKRTGEKVFLECVQDMDHENMFWYRQDPGLGLRLIYFSYDVKMKEKGDIPEGYSVSREKKERFSLILESASTNQTSMYLCASSFISSNEKLFFGSGTQLSVL.

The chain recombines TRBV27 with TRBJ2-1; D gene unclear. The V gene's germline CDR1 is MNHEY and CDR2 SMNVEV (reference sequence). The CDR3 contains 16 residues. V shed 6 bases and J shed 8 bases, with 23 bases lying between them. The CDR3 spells CASSATPYSLGDEQFF. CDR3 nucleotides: TGTGCCAGCAGCGCCACGCCCTACTCCCTAGGTGATGAGCAGTTCTTC.

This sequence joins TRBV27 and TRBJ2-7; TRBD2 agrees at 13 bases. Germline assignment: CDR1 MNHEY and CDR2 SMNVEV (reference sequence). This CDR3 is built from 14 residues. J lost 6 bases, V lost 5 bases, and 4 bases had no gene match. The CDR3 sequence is CASSRLAGGPEQYF. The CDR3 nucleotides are TGTGCCAGCAGTCGACTAGCGGGAGGTCCCGAGCAGTACTTC.

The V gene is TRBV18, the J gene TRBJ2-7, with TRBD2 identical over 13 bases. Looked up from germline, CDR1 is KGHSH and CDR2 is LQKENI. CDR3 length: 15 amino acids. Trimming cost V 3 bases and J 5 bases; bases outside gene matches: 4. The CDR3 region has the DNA TGTGCCAGCTCACCGACTAGCGGGAGGATAAACGAGCAGTACTTC. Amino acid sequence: CASSPTSGRINEQYF.

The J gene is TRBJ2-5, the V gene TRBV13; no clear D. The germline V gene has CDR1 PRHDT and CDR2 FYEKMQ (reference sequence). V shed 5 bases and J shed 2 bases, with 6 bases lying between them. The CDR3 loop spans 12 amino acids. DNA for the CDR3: TGTGCCAGCAGCCCTAATCAAGAGACCCAGTACTTC. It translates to CASSPNQETQYF.

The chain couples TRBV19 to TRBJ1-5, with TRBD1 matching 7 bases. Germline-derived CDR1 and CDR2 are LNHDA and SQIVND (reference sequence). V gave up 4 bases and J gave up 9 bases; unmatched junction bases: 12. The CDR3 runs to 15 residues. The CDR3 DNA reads TGTGCCAGTAGTAGAACAGGGGAGCTGAGATCGCCCCAGCATTTT. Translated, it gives CASSRTGELRSPQHF.